This entry is about one T cell receptor beta chain. Its antigen is unidentified. Patients were ruled out by autoimmune disease history or systemic immunosuppression. CDR1 is SGHRS and CDR2 is YFSETQ in the germline V gene. The CDR3 consists of 14 residues. Between the trimmed V and J ends, which lost 5 bases and 8 bases, there was a span of 16 bases. Some clones are missing from TCRdb's copy, which holds only in-frame ones; the method was immunoSEQ multiplex PCR. The sample records tens of thousands of clones, around 84% being singletons. The data were taken from a study of OX40 agonist ivuxolimab in advanced cancers. Across the whole study: Cohort: more than 75% men, mean age approximately 66, aged roughly 23 to 90. Findings of the study overall: With doses of 0.1 to 3.0 mg/kg, CD4+ and CD8+ blood T cells had undergone clonal expansion by week 6. CD8+ T cells averaged more expanded clones than CD4+.

This sample comprised CD4+ or CD8+ T cells sorted from blood, obtained in a trial of the OX40 agonist ivuxolimab. This chain links TRBV5-1 with TRBJ1-4, with D uncertain. This TCR was recovered from an adult with an advanced solid tumor such as melanoma, head and neck, liver or kidney cancer. The CDR3 region has the DNA TGCGCCAGCAGTGGACGGATCGATGGGGAAAAACTGTTTTTT. This encodes CASSGRIDGEKLFF.